This TCR beta chain is drawn from a study of ipilimumab plus nivolumab after autologous stem cell transplantation. Sequencing used immunoSEQ multiplex PCR; TCRdb keeps in-frame clones, though not all of them. The sample lists 10,000 to 15,000 clones, around 73% occurring once. In germline, CDR1 is ENHRY, CDR2 SYGVKD. Trimming cost V 6 bases and J 7 bases; bases outside gene matches: 7. The CDR3 sequence is 14 residues long. The V call is TRBV10-3, the J call TRBJ1-4, with 8 nucleotides matching TRBD1. This material consisted of PBMCs, taken in a trial of ipilimumab plus nivolumab as post-transplant consolidation. The sequence came from a male donor with diffuse large B-cell lymphoma. The CDR3 DNA reads as TGTGCCATCAGCGGGACAGGTTTTTCTGAAAAACTGTTTTTT. Residues: CAISGTGFSEKLFF.